This T cell receptor beta chain was identified in a study of neurological immune-mediated disorders. Study background: A relapsing-remitting course was seen in most of the 34 multiple sclerosis patients and a secondary progressive course in 3.

The cDNA was synthesized by 5'RACE incorporating 10-nucleotide random UMIs. From the 5' RACE reads, TCRdb called clonotypes with MiXCR, one entry per CDR3 protein. The data show tens of thousands of distinct CDR3 sequences, about 3% seen once. The CDR3 sequence is 14 residues long. Germline lookup yields CDR1 DFQATT and CDR2 SNEGSKA (reference sequence). V lost 2 bases and J lost 1, with 10 bases in between. This clonotype was recorded at least ten times. The chain employs TRBV20-1 and TRBJ2-3; D not resolved. Sequencing input: PBMCs. This sequence was found in a man aged 40-49 years with multiple sclerosis. This CDR3 reads CSARSGIGTDTQYF. CDR3 bases: TGCAGTGCTAGATCCGGAATTGGCACAGATACGCAGTATTTT.